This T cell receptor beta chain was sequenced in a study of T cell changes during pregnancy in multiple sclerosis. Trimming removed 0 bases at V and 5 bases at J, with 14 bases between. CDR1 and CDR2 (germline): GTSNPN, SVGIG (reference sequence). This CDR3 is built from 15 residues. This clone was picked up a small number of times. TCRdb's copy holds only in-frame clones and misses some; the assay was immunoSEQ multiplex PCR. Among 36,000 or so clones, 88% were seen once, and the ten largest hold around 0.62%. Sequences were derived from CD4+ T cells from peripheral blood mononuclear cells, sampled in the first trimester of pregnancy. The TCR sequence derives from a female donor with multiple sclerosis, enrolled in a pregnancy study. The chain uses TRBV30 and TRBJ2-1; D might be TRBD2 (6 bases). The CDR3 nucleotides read TGTGCCTGGAGTGTTCGGAGGGGCAACGACAATGAGCAGTTCTTC. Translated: CAWSVRRGNDNEQFF.